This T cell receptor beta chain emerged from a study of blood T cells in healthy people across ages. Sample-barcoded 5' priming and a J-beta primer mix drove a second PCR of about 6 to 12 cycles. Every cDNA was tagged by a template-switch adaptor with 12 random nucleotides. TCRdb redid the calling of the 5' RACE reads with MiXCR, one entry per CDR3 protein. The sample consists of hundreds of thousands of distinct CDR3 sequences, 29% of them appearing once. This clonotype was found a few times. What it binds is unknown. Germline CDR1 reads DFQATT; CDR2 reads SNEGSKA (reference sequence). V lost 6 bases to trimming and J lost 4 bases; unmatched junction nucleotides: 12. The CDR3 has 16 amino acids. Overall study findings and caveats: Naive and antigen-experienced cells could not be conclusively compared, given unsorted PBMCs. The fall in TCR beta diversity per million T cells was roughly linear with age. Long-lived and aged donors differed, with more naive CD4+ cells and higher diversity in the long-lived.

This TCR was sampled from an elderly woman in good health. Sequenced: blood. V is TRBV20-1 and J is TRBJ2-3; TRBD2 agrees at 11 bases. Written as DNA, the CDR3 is TGCAGTGCCCGCCCCGGACTAGCGGGTACGGCAGATACGCAGTATTTT. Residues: CSARPGLAGTADTQYF.